A single TCR beta chain is shown here with its context. The germline V gene encodes CDR1 SGHDT and CDR2 YYEEEE. V dropped 4 bases and J dropped 7; count of bases not matched to a gene: 8. The CDR3 spans 13 residues. The data were obtained in a study of blood T cell repertoires in COVID-19. Study in general: The samples span acute and convalescent COVID-19 from the United States, Italy and Spain. PBMCs, B-cell-depleted T cells, or T cells provided the cDNA or gDNA that made up the material.

How the authors handled the data: Amplification of reference gene primers was used by the study to estimate nucleated cell counts. Profiled with immunoSEQ multiplex PCR; TCRdb holds only in-frame clones, not every one. V and J calls and clone size follow that table, whereas D and trimming were derived from the DNA. The table lists roughly 100,000 clones, 92% of them singletons. During active infection, Seattle patients enrolled and were then monitored through disease. The sequenced material came from peripheral blood. The source is a woman between 50 and 59 years old with COVID-19, enrolled during active disease. V gene TRBV5-6 combines with J gene TRBJ2-7, with 7 bases aligning to TRBD1. The CDR3, as DNA: TGTGCCAGCAGCCTGACAGGGTGGGGGGAGCAGTACTTC. This sequence encodes CASSLTGWGEQYF.